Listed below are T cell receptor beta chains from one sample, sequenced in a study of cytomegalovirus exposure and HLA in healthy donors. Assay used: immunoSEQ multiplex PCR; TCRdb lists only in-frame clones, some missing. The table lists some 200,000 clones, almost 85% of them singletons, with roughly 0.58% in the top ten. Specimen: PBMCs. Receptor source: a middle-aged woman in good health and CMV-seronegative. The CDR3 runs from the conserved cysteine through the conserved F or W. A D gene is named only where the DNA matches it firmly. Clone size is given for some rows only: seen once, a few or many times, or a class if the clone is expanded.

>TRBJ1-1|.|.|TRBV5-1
CASSFGGENTEAFF
TGCGCCAGCAGCTTCGGGGGGGAGAACACTGAAGCTTTCTTT
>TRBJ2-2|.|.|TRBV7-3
CASSSKVRGGELFF
TGTGCCAGCAGCTCAAAAGTACGCGGCGGGGAGCTGTTTTTT
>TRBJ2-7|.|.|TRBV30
CAWSALGYEQYF
TGTGCCTGGAGCGCTCTCGGCTACGAGCAGTACTTC
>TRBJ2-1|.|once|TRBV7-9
CASSFLYNEQFF
TGTGCCAGCAGCTTTCTATACAATGAGCAGTTCTTC
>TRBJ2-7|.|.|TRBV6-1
CASRGGQGSSYEQYF
TGTGCCAGCAGGGGGGGGCAGGGATCCTCCTACGAGCAGTACTTC
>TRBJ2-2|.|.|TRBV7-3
CASSPRQANTGELFF
TGTGCCAGCAGCCCACGACAGGCCAACACCGGGGAGCTGTTTTTT
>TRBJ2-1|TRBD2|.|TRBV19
CASSRLAGGSSYNEQFF
TGTGCCAGTAGCAGACTAGCGGGGGGAAGCTCCTACAATGAGCAGTTCTTC
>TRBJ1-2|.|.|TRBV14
CANSQSGNRYGYTF
TGTGCCAACAGCCAGTCCGGGAACCGCTATGGCTACACCTTC
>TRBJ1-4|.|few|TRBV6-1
CASSDLGAGNEKLFF
TGTGCCAGCAGTGACCTGGGGGCGGGTAATGAAAAACTGTTTTTT
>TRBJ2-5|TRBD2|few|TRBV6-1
CASRELAGGNKETQYF
TGTGCCAGCAGGGAACTAGCGGGGGGAAACAAAGAGACCCAGTACTTC
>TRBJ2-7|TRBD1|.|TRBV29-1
CSVADRGGEQYF
TGCAGCGTTGCCGACAGGGGAGGTGAGCAGTACTTC
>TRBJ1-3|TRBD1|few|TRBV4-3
CASSLTGTGYSGNTIYF
TGCGCCAGCAGCCTTACCGGGACAGGATACTCTGGAAACACCATATATTTT
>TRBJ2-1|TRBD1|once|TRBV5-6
CASRLTGTGLYNEQFF
TGTGCCAGCAGATTAACAGGGACAGGACTTTACAATGAGCAGTTCTTC
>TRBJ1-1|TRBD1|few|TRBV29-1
CSADRGAKYTEAFF
TGCAGCGCCGACAGGGGTGCTAAGTACACTGAAGCTTTCTTT
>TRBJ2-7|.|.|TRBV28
CASSLPGGSYEQYF
TGTGCCAGCAGTTTACCCGGGGGCTCCTACGAGCAGTACTTC
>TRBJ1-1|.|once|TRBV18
CASSRTGSSTEAFF
TGTGCCAGCTCACGCACAGGGTCCTCCACTGAAGCTTTCTTT
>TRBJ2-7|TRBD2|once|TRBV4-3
CASSQRLAGLDYGQYF
TGCGCCAGCAGCCAACGACTAGCGGGGCTAGACTACGGGCAGTACTTC